These 16 T cell receptor beta chains were sequenced from one sample in a study of T cell responses to AZD1222 COVID-19 vaccine. Clones were read by immunoSEQ multiplex PCR, and TCRdb kept only the in-frame ones, dropping some. In the table there are 100,000 to 130,000 clones, about 85% of which are singletons. The sample in question was peripheral blood, obtained 28 days after the second AZD1222 dose. The receptors here all came from an adult who received the AZD1222 COVID-19 vaccine.

V usage is TRBV28 and J usage is TRBJ1-2; 8 bases match TRBD1. This CDR3 is built from 15 residues. Germline CDR1 reads MDHEN; CDR2 reads SYDVKM. J was trimmed by 7 bases and V by 7 bases; bases with no gene match: 14. The CDR3 region has the DNA TGTGCCAGCACCCGCCCCGGACAGGGTCGGGCTGGCTACACCTTC. It codes for CASTRPGQGRAGYTF.

The chain links TRBV6-2 or TRBV6-3 to TRBJ1-3; no clear D. The CDR3 runs 15 residues. V was pared by 6 bases and J by 0 bases, with 12 bases between. Germline V gene data show CDR1 as MNHEY and CDR2 as SVGEGT. The DNA of the CDR3 is TGTGCCAGCAGCCTTACAGCGTACTCTGGAAACACCATATATTTT. It translates to CASSLTAYSGNTIYF.

V is TRBV29-1 and J is TRBJ1-2; 7 bases fit TRBD1. Per the germline V gene, CDR1 is SQVTM and CDR2 is ANQGSEA. Unmatched junction bases numbered 5, after V lost 6 bases and J lost 4 bases. The CDR3 runs to 12 residues. In DNA, the CDR3 is TGCAGCGTCCGGGACAGCTTCTATGGCTACACCTTC. Protein: CSVRDSFYGYTF.

This chain uses TRBV28 with TRBJ1-1; weak D call: TRBD1 (5 bases). V was shortened by 6 bases and J by 0 bases, with 17 bases between the two germline ends. The CDR3 totals 16 residues. Germline V gene lookup returns CDR1 MDHEN and CDR2 SYDVKM. This CDR3 is CASRGTPGTMNTEAFF. The CDR3 DNA reads as TGTGCCAGCAGGGGCACCCCCGGGACCATGAACACTGAAGCTTTCTTT. Full variable domain (outside the CDR3, taken from reference TRBV28 and TRBJ1-1): DVKVTQSSRYLVKRTGEKVFLECVQDMDHENMFWYRQDPGLGLRLIYFSYDVKMKEKGDIPEGYSVSREKKERFSLILESASTNQTSMYLCASRGTPGTMNTEAFFGQGTRLTVV.

The rearrangement uses TRBV10-3 and TRBJ2-5, with 8 bases lining up with TRBD1. CDR1 is ENHRY and CDR2 is SYGVKD in the germline V gene. There are 15 residues in the CDR3. The J segment lost 3 bases and the V segment lost 4 bases, leaving 7 bases of the junction unmatched. CDR3 DNA sequence: TGTGCCATCAGTGCTCGCACAGGGGGAGAAGAGACCCAGTACTTC. Protein: CAISARTGGEETQYF.

This rearrangement joins TRBV12-3 or TRBV12-4 to TRBJ1-2; D is undetermined. The ends were cut back, 5 bases at V and 5 bases at J, with 9 bases in the middle. This CDR3 is built from 12 residues. Written as DNA, the CDR3 is TGTGCCAGCAGTCTCTTCGAATATGGCTACACCTTC. Residues: CASSLFEYGYTF.

The chain recombines TRBV18 with TRBJ1-1; possible D gene TRBD1, 6 bases. Germline assignment: CDR1 KGHSH and CDR2 LQKENI. The V end lost 3 bases, the J end lost 4 bases, and 12 bases lay between the germline ends. The CDR3 is made up of 14 amino acids. The DNA for the CDR3 is TGTGCCAGCTCACCTTCGGACAGTTCCACTGAAGCTTTCTTT. Translated, it gives CASSPSDSSTEAFF.

The V gene is TRBV28, the J gene TRBJ1-2; weak D call: TRBD1 (5 bases). CDR3 length: 14 residues. The V gene lost 4 bases and the J gene lost 2 bases, with 11 bases spanning the gap. Germline CDR1 reads MDHEN; CDR2 reads SYDVKM. This CDR3 is CASSSGTENYGYTF. CDR3 nucleotide sequence: TGTGCCAGCAGTTCCGGGACGGAGAACTATGGCTACACCTTC.

V gene TRBV4-2 combines with J gene TRBJ1-5, with D uncertain. Germline V lookup: CDR1 LGHNA, CDR2 YNFKEQ. Trimming left V 0 bases short and J 2 bases short, with 8 bases between. CDR3 size: 15 residues. This CDR3 is CASSQEPDGNQPQHF. The CDR3 region has the DNA TGTGCCAGCAGCCAAGAGCCGGATGGCAATCAGCCCCAGCATTTT.

The CDR3 DNA sequence: TGTGCCAGCGTGCACAGGGGGCAGTCACCCCTCCACTTT. It specifies CASVHRGQSPLHF. This sequence joins TRBV6-6 and TRBJ1-6; 9 positions match TRBD1. V trimming: 8 bases; J trimming: 10 bases; junction bases outside the gene matches: 6. CDR3 size: 13 residues. Germline CDR1 is MNHNY and CDR2 is SVGAGI (reference sequence).

The chain couples TRBV5-4 to TRBJ2-4; D might be TRBD1 or TRBD2, each matching 5 bases. Germline V gene sequence: CDR1 SGHNT, CDR2 YYREEE (reference sequence). V was pared by 4 bases and J by 8 bases, with 13 bases between. This CDR3 contains 13 residues. Written as DNA, the CDR3 is TGTGCCAGCAGCCCGGGACCTGGGGACATTCAGTACTTC. It encodes CASSPGPGDIQYF.

This clone has a single count. The V gene is TRBV28, the J gene TRBJ1-5; maybe TRBD1 (5 bases). Germline V lookup: CDR1 MDHEN, CDR2 SYDVKM. The CDR3 covers 13 residues. V shed 6 bases and J shed 4 bases, with 10 bases lying between them. The CDR3 coding sequence is TGTGCCAGCAGGGACGGGGGAAATCAGCCCCAGCATTTT. Its protein is CASRDGGNQPQHF.

In this sample, this clone turned up a few times. The CDR3 DNA reads TGCAGCGTACAAATTGTGGGACAGGGGAGTGGAAACACCATATATTTT. It encodes CSVQIVGQGSGNTIYF. The rearrangement joins TRBV29-1 to TRBJ1-3; 10 bases fit TRBD1. Germline V CDR1 and CDR2: SQVTM, ANQGSEA. The CDR3 runs to 16 residues. Trimming at V came to 6 bases and at J to 3 bases, leaving 11 bases not matched to a gene.

This clone appeared a few times. The chain is built from TRBV10-3 and TRBJ2-2, with D uncertain. V gave up 6 bases and J gave up 0 bases, with 8 bases separating them. This CDR3 has 14 residues. Germline assignment: CDR1 ENHRY and CDR2 SYGVKD. CDR3 sequence: CAISSPTNTGELFF. The CDR3 DNA reads TGTGCCATCAGCTCACCTACGAACACCGGGGAGCTGTTTTTT.

This rearrangement joins TRBV7-9 to TRBJ1-2; TRBD1 matches at 8 bases. Per germline, CDR1 SEHNR and CDR2 FQNEAQ (reference sequence). J was trimmed by 8 bases and V by 5 bases; bases with no gene match: 10. The CDR3 is 14 residues long. DNA for the CDR3: TGTGCCAGCAGCCTAGGGACAGGCCGGGAAGGCTACACCTTC. Its translation: CASSLGTGREGYTF.

The V gene is TRBV3-1 (or the pseudogene TRBV3-2), the J gene TRBJ2-3; 7 bases align to TRBD1. The CDR3 loop spans 17 amino acids. CDR1 and CDR2 from the germline V gene are LGHDT and YNNKEL (reference sequence). With 4 bases clipped from V and 0 bases from J, the junction kept 10 bases outside the gene matches. CDR3 in amino acids: CASSRTQGDTSTDTQYF. CDR3 in DNA: TGTGCCAGCAGCCGCACTCAGGGGGATACGAGCACAGATACGCAGTATTTT.